The source of this T cell receptor (beta chain) is a study of T cell repertoires in cytomegalovirus infection. Across the whole study: Carrying CMV and the relevant HLA type showed in public TCR beta signatures.

Overall study findings and caveats: HLA-C-restricted CMV-specific TCR beta clonotypes prevailed in the ex vivo response.

TCRdb recomputed calls from the reads with MiXCR, one row per CDR3 protein. Among 250,000 to 300,000 distinct CDR3 sequences listed, about 23% were seen once. Worth noting for this clonotype: Its target is unknown.

CDR3 length equals 12 residues. The V gene end was trimmed by 7 bases and the J gene end by 5 bases; junction bases not matched to a gene: 5. Germline lookup yields CDR1 SQVTM and CDR2 ANQGSEA. Sequencing input: PBMCs. This TCR derives from a human donor in good health (CMV status not recorded). Some clones in this sample may be carry-over from other donors' samples. The chain recombines TRBV29-1 with TRBJ2-5; 9 bases match TRBD1. CDR3 DNA sequence: TGCAGCGCATACAGGGGGCGGGAGACCCAGTACTTC. Its translation is CSAYRGRETQYF.